These 7 T cell receptor beta chains were all obtained from the same sample, sequenced in a study of tissue T cells after allogeneic stem cell transplantation. The method was immunoSEQ multiplex PCR; TCRdb's version includes in-frame clones alone and lacks a portion of them. The data hold about 17,000 clones, with roughly 72% observed a single time. The specimen sequenced was spleen. These TCRs come from a female BALB/c mouse in good health. This strain has MHC haplotype H2-d.

Turning to this clone: Germline and genes here are mouse. The read comes to an end 1 residue before the CDR3 does, leaving the germline J gene to fill in the end. The rearrangement links TRBV5 to TRBJ1-4; D is perhaps TRBD1 (6 bases). Deletions cut 0 bases from V and 5 bases from J, with 10 bases between. The length of the CDR3 is 15 residues. In germline, CDR1 is LGHNA, CDR2 YNLKQL (reference sequence). CDR3 residues: CASSQEGGGNERLFF. The CDR3 DNA, read in part, is TGTGCCAGCAGCCAAGAAGGGGGGGGGAACGAAAGATTATTT.

Note on this clone: Gene and germline names: mouse. The CDR3 end falls 1 residue outside the read, so it is completed with the germline J gene. The gene calls are TRBV2 and TRBJ1-4; 9 bases map to TRBD1. Germline CDR1 and CDR2: LGHNA and YSYQKL. The CDR3 has 15 residues. With V trimmed by 0 bases and J by 7 bases, 3 bases remained unmatched. CDR3 bases read: TGTGCCAGCAGCCAAGACGGGACAGGGATCGAAAGATTATTT. It specifies CASSQDGTGIERLF. The full-length CDR3 reads as CASSQDGTGIERLFF.

Details on this clone: Gene names are mouse gene names. The read ends 1 residue early relative to the CDR3; the germline J gene fills the gap. The gene calls are TRBV2 and TRBJ1-1; D call uncertain. The CDR3 extends over 11 amino acids. Germline loops: CDR1 LGHNA, CDR2 YSYQKL. Trimming left V 0 bases short and J 6 bases short, with 2 bases between. The CDR3: CASSQDPEVFF. Incomplete CDR3 DNA: TGTGCCAGCAGCCAAGATCCAGAAGTCTTC.

In the case of this clone: Germline and genes: mouse. The missing CDR3 end, 1 residue past where the read stops, is filled in from the germline J gene. The genes are TRBV13-3 and TRBJ1-4; 9 positions match TRBD1. The germline gives CDR1 NNHDY, CDR2 SYVADS. The CDR3 spans 14 residues. V trimming: 2 bases; J trimming: 6 bases; junction bases outside the gene matches: 2. The sequenced part of the CDR3 DNA is TGTGCCAGCAGTGAACAGGGGGCGGACGAAAGATTATTT. It translates to CASSEQGADERLF. The full CDR3 is CASSEQGADERLFF.

In regard to this clone: The genes and germline here are from mouse. The read ends 1 residue before the CDR3 terminus; that terminus is restored from the germline J gene. This chain joins TRBV14 and TRBJ2-7, with TRBD1 matching over 8 bases. This CDR3 has 13 residues. Germline CDR1 reads SGHDT; CDR2 reads FRDEAV. V trimming: 5 bases; J trimming: 7 bases; junction bases outside the gene matches: 8. The CDR3 bases that were read are TGTGCCAGCAGCGCCGGGACAGGCGGGGAACAGTAC. Its protein is CASSAGTGGEQY. The CDR3, in full, reads CASSAGTGGEQYF.

Regarding this clone: The listed genes are named as in mouse. The read halts 1 residue ahead of the CDR3 end, with the missing end drawn from the germline J gene. This chain uses TRBV20 with TRBJ2-3; 7 bases are shared with TRBD2. V gave up 0 bases and J gave up 3 bases; unmatched junction bases: 0. CDR3 length equals 13 residues. Germline CDR1 is GFQATS and CDR2 is STVNSAI. CDR3 sequence: CGAREGGAETLYF. The covered CDR3 bases are TGTGGTGCTAGGGAGGGGGGGGCAGAAACGCTGTAT.

Worth noting for this clone: The genes are named according to mouse. The read halts 1 residue ahead of the CDR3 end, with the missing end drawn from the germline J gene. V and J are TRBV19 and TRBJ2-1, with unresolved D. CDR1 is FNHDT and CDR2 is SITEND in the germline V gene (reference sequence). Trimming removed 1 base from V and 6 bases from J, with 5 bases in between. The CDR3 length is 12 residues. This chain's CDR3 is CASSILGAEQFF. CDR3 DNA (partial): TGTGCCAGCAGTATACTTGGTGCTGAGCAGTTC. The full variable domain, with the rest looked up from reference TRBV19 and TRBJ2-1, is GGIITQTPKFLIGQEGQKLTLKCQQNFNHDTMYWYRQDSGKGLRLIYYSITENDLQKGDLSEGYDASREKKSSFSLTVTSAQKNEMAVFLCASSILGAEQFFGPGTRLTVL.